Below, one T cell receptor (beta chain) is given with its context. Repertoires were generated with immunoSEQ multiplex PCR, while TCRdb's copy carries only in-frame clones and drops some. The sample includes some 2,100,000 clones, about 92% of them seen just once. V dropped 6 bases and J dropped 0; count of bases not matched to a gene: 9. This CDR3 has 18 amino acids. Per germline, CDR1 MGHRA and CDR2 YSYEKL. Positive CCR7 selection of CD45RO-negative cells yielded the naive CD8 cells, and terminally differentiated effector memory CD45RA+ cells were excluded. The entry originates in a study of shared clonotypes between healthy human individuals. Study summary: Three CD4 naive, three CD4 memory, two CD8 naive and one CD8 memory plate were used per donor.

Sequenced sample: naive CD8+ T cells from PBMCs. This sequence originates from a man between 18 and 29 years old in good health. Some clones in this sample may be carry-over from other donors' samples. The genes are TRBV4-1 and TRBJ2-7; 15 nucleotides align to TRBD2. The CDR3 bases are TGCGCCAGCAGTTCCGATGGACTAGCGGGAGGGAACTCCTACGAGCAGTACTTC. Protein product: CASSSDGLAGGNSYEQYF.